The sequence of this TCR beta chain was determined in a study of OX40 agonist ivuxolimab in advanced cancers. Study-level background: An agonistic anti-OX40 (CD134) antibody, ivuxolimab, was used to treat the patients. Study-wide findings and caveats: At doses 0.1 to 3.0 mg/kg, CD4+ and CD8+ clones expanded. The study did not work out the antigen specificity of the expanded peripheral T cells.

Regarding this clone: Antigen unknown.

TCRdb's table, derived via immunoSEQ multiplex PCR, lists solely in-frame clones and lacks some. This table has about 68,000 clones, 85% to 95% appearing once. Patients were ruled out by autoimmune disease history or systemic immunosuppression. This CDR3 spans 14 amino acids. Germline-derived CDR1 and CDR2 are SGHDT and YYEEEE. Trimming removed 4 bases from V and 10 bases from J, with 20 bases in between. Sequencing was performed on CD4+ or CD8+ T cells sorted from blood, taken in a trial of the OX40 agonist ivuxolimab. This TCR was sampled from an adult with an advanced solid tumor such as melanoma, head and neck, liver or kidney cancer. The chain is built from TRBV5-6 and TRBJ1-1; D not resolved. The CDR3 DNA reads TGTGCCAGCAGCCCTTCGACCGGGCCCCCGGGAGCTTTCTTT. This sequence encodes CASSPSTGPPGAFF.